The TCR beta chain under discussion was sequenced for a study of blood T cell repertoires in COVID-19. Assay: immunoSEQ multiplex PCR; the TCRdb copy retains only in-frame clones and omits some. The table lists around 400,000 clones, more than 70% of them singletons, with 8.5% to 12% in the top ten. This CDR3 has 13 residues. With V trimmed by 0 bases and J by 10 bases, 3 bases remained unmatched. Germline V gene data show CDR1 as LGHNT and CDR2 as FRNRAP. The V gene is TRBV12-5, the J gene TRBJ2-1, with 7 bases matching TRBD2. Sequencing was carried out using peripheral blood. This TCR derives from a woman aged 25 to 39 with COVID-19, enrolled during active disease. CDR3 nucleotide sequence: TGTGCTAGTGGTTTGGTAGCCGGGGGGGAGCAGTTCTTC. Translating gives CASGLVAGGEQFF.